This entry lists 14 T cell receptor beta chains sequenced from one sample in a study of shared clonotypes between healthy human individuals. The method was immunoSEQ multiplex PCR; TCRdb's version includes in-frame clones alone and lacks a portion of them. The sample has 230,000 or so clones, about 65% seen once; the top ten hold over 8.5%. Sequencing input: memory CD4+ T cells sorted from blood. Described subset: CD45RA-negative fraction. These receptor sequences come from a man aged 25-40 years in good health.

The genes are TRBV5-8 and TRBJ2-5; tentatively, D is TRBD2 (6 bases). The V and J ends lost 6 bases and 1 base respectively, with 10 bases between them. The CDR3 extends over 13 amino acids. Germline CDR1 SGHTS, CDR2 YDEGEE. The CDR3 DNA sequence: TGTGCCAGCACGCGGGAATCCCAAGAGACCCAGTACTTC. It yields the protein CASTRESQETQYF. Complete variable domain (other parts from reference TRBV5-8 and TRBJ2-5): EAGVTQSPTHLIKTRGQQATLRCSPISGHTSVYWYQQALGLGLQFLLWYDEGEERNRGNFPPRFSGRQFPNYSSELNVNALELEDSALYLCASTRESQETQYFGPGTRLLVL.

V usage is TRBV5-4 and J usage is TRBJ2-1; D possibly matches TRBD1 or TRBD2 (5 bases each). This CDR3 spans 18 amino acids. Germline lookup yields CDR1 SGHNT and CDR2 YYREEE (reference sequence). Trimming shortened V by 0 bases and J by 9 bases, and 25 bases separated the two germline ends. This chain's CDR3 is CASSLAGTANGHLGEQFF. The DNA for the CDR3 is TGTGCCAGCAGCTTGGCTGGGACCGCAAACGGACACTTGGGTGAGCAGTTCTTC.

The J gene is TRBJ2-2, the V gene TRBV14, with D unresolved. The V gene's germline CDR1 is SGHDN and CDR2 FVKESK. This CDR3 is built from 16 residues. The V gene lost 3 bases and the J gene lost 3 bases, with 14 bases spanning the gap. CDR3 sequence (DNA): TGTGCCAGCAGCCACCTTGGGCTACGCGACACCGGGGAGCTGTTTTTT. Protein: CASSHLGLRDTGELFF.

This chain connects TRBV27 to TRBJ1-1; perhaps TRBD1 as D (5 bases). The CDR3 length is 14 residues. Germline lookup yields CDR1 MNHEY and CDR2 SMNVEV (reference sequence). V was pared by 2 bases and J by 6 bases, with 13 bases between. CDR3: CASSLSRESSEAFF. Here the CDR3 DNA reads TGTGCCAGCAGTTTAAGCAGGGAAAGTTCTGAAGCTTTCTTT.

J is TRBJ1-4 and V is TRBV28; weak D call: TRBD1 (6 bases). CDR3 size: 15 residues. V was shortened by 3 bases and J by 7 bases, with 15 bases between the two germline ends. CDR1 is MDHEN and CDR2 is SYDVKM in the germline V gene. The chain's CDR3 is CASSFRGARSEKLFF. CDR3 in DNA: TGTGCCAGCAGTTTTCGGGGGGCCCGGAGTGAAAAACTGTTTTTT.

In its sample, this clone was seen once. CDR3 nucleotide sequence: TGTGCCAGCAGTGAAGCGGGACTAGTGAGGACAGATACGCAGTATTTT. It specifies CASSEAGLVRTDTQYF. J is TRBJ2-3 and V is TRBV6-1, with TRBD2 matching over 8 bases. V shed 0 bases, J shed 3 bases, and the junction held 5 bases outside the gene matches. From germline, CDR1 is MNHNS and CDR2 SASEGT. This CDR3 is 16 amino acids long.

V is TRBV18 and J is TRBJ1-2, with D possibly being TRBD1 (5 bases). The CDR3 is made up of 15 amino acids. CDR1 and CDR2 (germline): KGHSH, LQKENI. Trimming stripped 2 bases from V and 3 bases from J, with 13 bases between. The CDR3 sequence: CASSPGTNKDYGYTF. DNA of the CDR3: TGTGCCAGCTCACCAGGGACTAATAAGGACTATGGCTACACCTTC.

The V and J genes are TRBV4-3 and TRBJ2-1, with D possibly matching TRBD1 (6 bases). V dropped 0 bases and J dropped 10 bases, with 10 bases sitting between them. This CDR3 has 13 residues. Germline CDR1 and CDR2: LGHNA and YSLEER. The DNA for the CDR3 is TGCGCCAGCAGCCAAGAGGCACAGGGCGAGCAGTTCTTC. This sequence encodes CASSQEAQGEQFF.

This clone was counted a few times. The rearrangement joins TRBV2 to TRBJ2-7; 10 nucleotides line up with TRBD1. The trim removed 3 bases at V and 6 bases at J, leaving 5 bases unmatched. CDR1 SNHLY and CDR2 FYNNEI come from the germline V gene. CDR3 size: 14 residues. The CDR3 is CASSDGTGAGEQYF. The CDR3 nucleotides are TGTGCCAGCAGTGACGGGACAGGGGCGGGCGAGCAGTACTTC.

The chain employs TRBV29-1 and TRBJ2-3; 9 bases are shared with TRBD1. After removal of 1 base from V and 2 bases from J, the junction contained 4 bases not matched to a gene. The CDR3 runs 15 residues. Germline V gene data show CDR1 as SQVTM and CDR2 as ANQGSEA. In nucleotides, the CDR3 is TGCAGCGTTGAAGGAGGGACAGGGATCACAGATACGCAGTATTTT. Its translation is CSVEGGTGITDTQYF.

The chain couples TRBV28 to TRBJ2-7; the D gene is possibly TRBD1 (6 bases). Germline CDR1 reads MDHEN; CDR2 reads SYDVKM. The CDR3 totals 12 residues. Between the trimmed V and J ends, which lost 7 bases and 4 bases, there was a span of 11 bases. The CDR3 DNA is TGTGCCAGCAAGGGGGTTTTTTACGAGCAGTACTTC. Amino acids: CASKGVFYEQYF.

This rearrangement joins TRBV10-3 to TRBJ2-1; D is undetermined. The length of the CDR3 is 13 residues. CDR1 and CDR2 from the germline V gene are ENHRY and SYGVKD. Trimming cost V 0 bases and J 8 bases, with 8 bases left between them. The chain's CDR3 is CAISESWVYEQFF. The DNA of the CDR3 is TGTGCCATCAGTGAGTCTTGGGTGTATGAGCAGTTCTTC.

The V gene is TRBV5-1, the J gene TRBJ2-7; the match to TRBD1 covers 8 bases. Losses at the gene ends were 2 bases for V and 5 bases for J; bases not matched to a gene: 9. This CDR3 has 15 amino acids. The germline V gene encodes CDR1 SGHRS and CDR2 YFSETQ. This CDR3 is CASSLYRGKLDEQYF. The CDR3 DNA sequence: TGCGCCAGCAGCTTATACAGGGGGAAGCTGGACGAGCAGTACTTC. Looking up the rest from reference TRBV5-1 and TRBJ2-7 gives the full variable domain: KAGVTQTPRYLIKTRGQQVTLSCSPISGHRSVSWYQQTPGQGLQFLFEYFSETQRNKGNFPGRFSGRQFSNSRSEMNVSTLELGDSALYLCASSLYRGKLDEQYFGPGTRLTVT.

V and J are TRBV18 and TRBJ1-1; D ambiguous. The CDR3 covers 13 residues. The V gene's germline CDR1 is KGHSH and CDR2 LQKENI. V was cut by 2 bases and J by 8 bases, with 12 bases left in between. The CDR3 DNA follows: TGTGCCAGCTCACCAATTGCAGGATCCGAAGCTTTCTTT. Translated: CASSPIAGSEAFF. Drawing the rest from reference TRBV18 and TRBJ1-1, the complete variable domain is NAGVMQNPRHLVRRRGQEARLRCSPMKGHSHVYWYRQLPEEGLKFMVYLQKENIIDESGMPKERFSAEFPKEGPSILRIQQVVRGDSAAYFCASSPIAGSEAFFGQGTRLTVV.